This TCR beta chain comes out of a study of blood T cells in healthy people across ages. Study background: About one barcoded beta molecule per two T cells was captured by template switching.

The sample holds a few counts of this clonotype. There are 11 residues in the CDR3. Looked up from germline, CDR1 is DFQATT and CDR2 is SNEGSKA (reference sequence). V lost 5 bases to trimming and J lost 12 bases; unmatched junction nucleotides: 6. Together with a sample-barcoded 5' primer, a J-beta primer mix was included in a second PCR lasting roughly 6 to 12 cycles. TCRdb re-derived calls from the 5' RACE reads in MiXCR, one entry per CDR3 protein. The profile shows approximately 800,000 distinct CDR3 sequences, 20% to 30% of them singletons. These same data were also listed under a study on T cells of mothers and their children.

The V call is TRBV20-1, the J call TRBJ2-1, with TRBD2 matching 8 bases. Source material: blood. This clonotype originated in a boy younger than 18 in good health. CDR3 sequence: CSAQRLALQFF. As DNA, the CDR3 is TGCAGTGCTCAACGACTAGCGTTGCAGTTCTTC.